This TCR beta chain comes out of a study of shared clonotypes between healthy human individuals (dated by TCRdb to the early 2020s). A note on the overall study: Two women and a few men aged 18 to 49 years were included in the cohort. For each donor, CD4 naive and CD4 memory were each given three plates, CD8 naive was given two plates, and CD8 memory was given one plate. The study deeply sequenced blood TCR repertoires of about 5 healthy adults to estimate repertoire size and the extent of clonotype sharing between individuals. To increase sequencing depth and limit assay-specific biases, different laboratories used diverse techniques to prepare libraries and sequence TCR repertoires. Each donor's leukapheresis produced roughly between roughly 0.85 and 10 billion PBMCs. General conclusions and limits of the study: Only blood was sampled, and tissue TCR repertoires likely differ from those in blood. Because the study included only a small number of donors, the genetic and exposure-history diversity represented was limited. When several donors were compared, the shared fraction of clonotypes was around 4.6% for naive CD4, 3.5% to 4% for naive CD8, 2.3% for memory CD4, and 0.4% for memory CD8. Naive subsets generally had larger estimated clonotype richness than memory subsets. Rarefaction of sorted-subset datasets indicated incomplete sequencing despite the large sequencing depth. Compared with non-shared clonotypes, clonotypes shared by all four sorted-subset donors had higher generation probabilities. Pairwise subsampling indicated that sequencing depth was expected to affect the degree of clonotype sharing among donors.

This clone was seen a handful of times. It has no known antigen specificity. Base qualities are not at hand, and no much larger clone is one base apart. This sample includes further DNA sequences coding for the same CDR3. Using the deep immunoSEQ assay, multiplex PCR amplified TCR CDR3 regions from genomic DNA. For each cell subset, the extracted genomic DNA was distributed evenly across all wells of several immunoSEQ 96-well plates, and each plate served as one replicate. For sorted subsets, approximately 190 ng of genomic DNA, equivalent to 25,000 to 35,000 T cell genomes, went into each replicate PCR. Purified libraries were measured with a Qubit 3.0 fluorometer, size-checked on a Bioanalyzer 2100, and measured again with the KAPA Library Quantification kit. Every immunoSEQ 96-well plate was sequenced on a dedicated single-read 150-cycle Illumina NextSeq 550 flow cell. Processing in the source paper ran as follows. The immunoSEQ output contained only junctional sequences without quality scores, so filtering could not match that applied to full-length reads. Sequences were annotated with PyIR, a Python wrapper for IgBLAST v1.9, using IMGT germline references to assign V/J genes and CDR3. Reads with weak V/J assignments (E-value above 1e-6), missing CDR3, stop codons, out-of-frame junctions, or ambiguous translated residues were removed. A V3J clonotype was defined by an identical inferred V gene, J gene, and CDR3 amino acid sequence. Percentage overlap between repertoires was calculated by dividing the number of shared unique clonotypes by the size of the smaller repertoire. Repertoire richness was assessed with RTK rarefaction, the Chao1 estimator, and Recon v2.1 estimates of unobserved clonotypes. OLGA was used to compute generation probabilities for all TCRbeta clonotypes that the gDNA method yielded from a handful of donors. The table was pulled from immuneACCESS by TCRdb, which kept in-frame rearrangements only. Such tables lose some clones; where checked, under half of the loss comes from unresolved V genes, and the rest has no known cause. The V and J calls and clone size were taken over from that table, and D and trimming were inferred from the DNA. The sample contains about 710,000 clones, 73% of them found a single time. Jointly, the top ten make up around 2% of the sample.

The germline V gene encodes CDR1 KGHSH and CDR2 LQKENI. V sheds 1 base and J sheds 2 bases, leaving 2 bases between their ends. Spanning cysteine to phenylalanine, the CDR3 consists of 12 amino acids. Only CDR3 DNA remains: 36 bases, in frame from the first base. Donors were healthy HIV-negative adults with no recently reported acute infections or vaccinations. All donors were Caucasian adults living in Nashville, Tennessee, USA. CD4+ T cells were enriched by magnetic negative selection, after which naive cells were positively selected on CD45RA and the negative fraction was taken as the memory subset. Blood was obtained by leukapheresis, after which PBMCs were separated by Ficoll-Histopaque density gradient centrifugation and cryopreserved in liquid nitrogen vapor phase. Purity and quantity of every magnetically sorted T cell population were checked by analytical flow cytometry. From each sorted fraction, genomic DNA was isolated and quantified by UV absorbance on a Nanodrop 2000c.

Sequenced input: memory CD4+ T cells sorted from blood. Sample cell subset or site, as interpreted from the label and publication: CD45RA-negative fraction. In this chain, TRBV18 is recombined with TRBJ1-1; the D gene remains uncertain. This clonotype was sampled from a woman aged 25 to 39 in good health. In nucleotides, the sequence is TGTGCCAGCTCACCACTCAACACTGAAGCTTTCTTT. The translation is CASSPLNTEAFF.